This paragraph covers one T cell receptor beta chain sequence. Its specificity is unknown. This sample is drawn from a study of blood T cells in healthy people across ages. General study points: Compared with aged donors, long-lived donors showed fewer expanded clones, suggesting selection.

Combining a sample-barcoded 5' primer with a J-beta primer mix, a second PCR ran for roughly 7 to 11 cycles. TCRdb re-called the 5' RACE reads through MiXCR, storing one row per CDR3 protein. Of about 2 million distinct CDR3 sequences detected, around half appear once; the ten largest clones hold more than 2%. With 5 bases removed from V and 4 bases from J, the gap between germline ends came to 10 bases. Germline-derived CDR1 and CDR2 are LNHNV and YYDKDF (reference sequence). The CDR3 contains 13 residues. The sequenced sample consisted of blood. This sequence joins TRBV15 and TRBJ2-3; no firm D call. This TCR derives from a woman between 40 and 50 years old in good health. CDR3 DNA sequence: TGTGCCACCAGCGATGTAGGATCAGATACGCAGTATTTT. Translation gives CATSDVGSDTQYF.